The rows below give T cell receptor beta chains drawn from one sample of a study of T-cell reconstitution after alpha-beta-depleted transplantation in children. TCRdb re-called the PCR reads with MiXCR, one entry per CDR3 protein. The sample carries some 200,000 distinct CDR3 sequences, under 8.5% recorded once. The input for sequencing was PBMCs, mostly from graft donor cells, taken 360 days after TCRalphabeta/CD19-depleted stem cell transplant. The receptors here all came from a male patient between 2 and 15 years old who had a stem cell transplant for acute myeloid leukemia, so the T cells may come from the graft donor. Both conserved end residues are part of each CDR3. Each record gives: V gene, J gene, D gene, clone size, CDR3 DNA, CDR3 protein. The D gene is left open where the match is weak. The size of a clone is reported for some rows only, either as once, few or many, or as a class for expanded clones.

v_gene: TRBV5-1; j_gene: TRBJ2-7; d_gene: TRBD2; abundance: few; CDR3nt: TGCGCCAGCTCAAAAACCGGGACTAGCAGACCCTACGAGCAGTACTTC; CDR3aa: CASSKTGTSRPYEQYF
v_gene: TRBV7-2; j_gene: TRBJ2-3; d_gene: NA; abundance: many; CDR3nt: TGTGCCAGCAGCTTAGCGCTGTCGGCAGATACGCAGTATTTT; CDR3aa: CASSLALSADTQYF
v_gene: TRBV7-2; j_gene: TRBJ2-5; d_gene: NA; abundance: few; CDR3nt: TGTGCCAGCAGCTTAGTCAGGGGAGAGACCCAGTACTTC; CDR3aa: CASSLVRGETQYF
v_gene: TRBV29-1; j_gene: TRBJ2-3; d_gene: NA; abundance: few; CDR3nt: TGCAGCGCCGAATCAGAAGGGAGGAGCACAGATACGCAGTATTTT; CDR3aa: CSAESEGRSTDTQYF
v_gene: TRBV4-2; j_gene: TRBJ2-7; d_gene: TRBD2; abundance: many; CDR3nt: TGTGCCAGCAGCCAAGAGGGAGCGGGAGGGATCTACGAGCAGTACTTC; CDR3aa: CASSQEGAGGIYEQYF
v_gene: TRBV10-3; j_gene: TRBJ2-3; d_gene: TRBD2; abundance: few; CDR3nt: TGTGCCATCAGCCCGGGACTAGCAACAGATACGCAGTATTTT; CDR3aa: CAISPGLATDTQYF
v_gene: TRBV29-1; j_gene: TRBJ2-2; d_gene: NA; abundance: many; CDR3nt: TGCAGCGTTGATGACCAGAACACCGGGGAGCTGTTTTTT; CDR3aa: CSVDDQNTGELFF
v_gene: TRBV12-3/TRBV12-4; j_gene: TRBJ2-7; d_gene: TRBD1; abundance: few; CDR3nt: TGTGCCAGCAGTCCGGGGACAGGGAACTACGAGCAGTACTTC; CDR3aa: CASSPGTGNYEQYF
v_gene: TRBV7-2; j_gene: TRBJ2-1; d_gene: NA; abundance: NA; CDR3nt: TGTGCCAGCAGCCTGGGGAAAAGCAGATCATACAATGAGCAGTTCTTC; CDR3aa: CASSLGKSRSYNEQFF
v_gene: TRBV6-1; j_gene: TRBJ1-2; d_gene: TRBD1; abundance: many; CDR3nt: TGTGCCAGCAGGACAGGGGGTAATGCCTATGGCTACACCTTC; CDR3aa: CASRTGGNAYGYTF
v_gene: TRBV4-3; j_gene: TRBJ1-6; d_gene: TRBD1; abundance: NA; CDR3nt: TGCGCCAGCAGCCAAGCGGGATGGTCCGGGACAGCGCTATCACCCCTCCACTTT; CDR3aa: CASSQAGWSGTALSPLHF
v_gene: TRBV24-1; j_gene: TRBJ2-7; d_gene: TRBD1; abundance: few; CDR3nt: TGTGCCACCAGTGAACCGGGACAGGGGTACTACGAGCAGTACTTC; CDR3aa: CATSEPGQGYYEQYF
v_gene: TRBV4-1; j_gene: TRBJ2-7; d_gene: NA; abundance: NA; CDR3nt: TGCGCCAGCAGCCAAGCTTGGTCCTACGAGCAGTACTTC; CDR3aa: CASSQAWSYEQYF
v_gene: TRBV29-1; j_gene: TRBJ1-2; d_gene: TRBD1; abundance: NA; CDR3nt: TGCAGCGTCAAACTAACAGGGGGGAAAGGGGGCTACACCTTC; CDR3aa: CSVKLTGGKGGYTF
v_gene: TRBV5-1; j_gene: TRBJ2-1; d_gene: TRBD1; abundance: NA; CDR3nt: TGCGCCAGCAGCCTGGGACAGGGGTACGACAATGAGCAGTTCTTC; CDR3aa: CASSLGQGYDNEQFF
v_gene: TRBV20-1; j_gene: TRBJ2-7; d_gene: NA; abundance: many; CDR3nt: TGCAGTGCTCCCACTTTGGACTCCTACGAGCAGTACTTC; CDR3aa: CSAPTLDSYEQYF
v_gene: TRBV10-3; j_gene: TRBJ1-4; d_gene: NA; abundance: many; CDR3nt: TGTGCCATCAGTGGGGAGCGGGGCCCGACTAATGAAAAACTGTTTTTT; CDR3aa: CAISGERGPTNEKLFF
v_gene: TRBV29-1; j_gene: TRBJ2-4; d_gene: NA; abundance: NA; CDR3nt: TGCAGCGTTGCAAGGGATCCCAAAAACATTCAGTACTTC; CDR3aa: CSVARDPKNIQYF
v_gene: TRBV20-1; j_gene: TRBJ2-2; d_gene: TRBD2; abundance: many; CDR3nt: TGCAGTGCTAGACCCGTGGGACTAGCGGGCACCGGGGAGCTGTTTTTT; CDR3aa: CSARPVGLAGTGELFF
v_gene: TRBV10-3; j_gene: TRBJ1-2; d_gene: NA; abundance: few; CDR3nt: TGTGCCATCAGTGAGTCCCAGGGCTACACCTTC; CDR3aa: CAISESQGYTF
v_gene: TRBV4-2; j_gene: TRBJ2-3; d_gene: TRBD2; abundance: few; CDR3nt: TGTGCCAGCAGACTCCGACTATACGGGACTAGCGGTGACACAGATACGCAGTATTTT; CDR3aa: CASRLRLYGTSGDTDTQYF
v_gene: TRBV5-1; j_gene: TRBJ2-1; d_gene: TRBD2; abundance: many; CDR3nt: TGCGCCAGCAGCTGGCCGGGACTACGGCCGTTGCAGTTCTTC; CDR3aa: CASSWPGLRPLQFF
v_gene: TRBV20-1; j_gene: TRBJ2-1; d_gene: NA; abundance: NA; CDR3nt: TGCAGTGCTAGAAAAGTTTTTCCCCCACCGAGCTCCTACAATGAGCAGTTCTTC; CDR3aa: CSARKVFPPPSSYNEQFF
v_gene: TRBV10-3; j_gene: TRBJ2-2; d_gene: TRBD2; abundance: many; CDR3nt: TGTGCCACCTTAGCGGGGGTGTACACCGGGGAGCTGTTTTTT; CDR3aa: CATLAGVYTGELFF
v_gene: TRBV12-3/TRBV12-4; j_gene: TRBJ2-3; d_gene: TRBD2; abundance: few; CDR3nt: TGTGCCAGCAGCTATAGCGGGAGTATGGATACGCAGTATTTT; CDR3aa: CASSYSGSMDTQYF
v_gene: TRBV20-1; j_gene: TRBJ2-2; d_gene: NA; abundance: many; CDR3nt: TGCAGTGCGACCGGGAACACCGGGGAGCTGTTTTTT; CDR3aa: CSATGNTGELFF
v_gene: TRBV5-1; j_gene: TRBJ2-2; d_gene: NA; abundance: few; CDR3nt: TGCGCCAGCAGCTTGGATCCGAACGGGGAGCTGTTTTTT; CDR3aa: CASSLDPNGELFF
v_gene: TRBV7-9; j_gene: TRBJ2-5; d_gene: NA; abundance: few; CDR3nt: TGTGCCAGCAGCTTGCCGGTCGGCAGGGTAGCCCAAGAGACCCAGTACTTC; CDR3aa: CASSLPVGRVAQETQYF
v_gene: TRBV5-1; j_gene: TRBJ1-1; d_gene: TRBD1; abundance: few; CDR3nt: TGCGCCAGCAGCGTTGACAGGGGGAACACTGAAGCTTTCTTT; CDR3aa: CASSVDRGNTEAFF
v_gene: TRBV3-1; j_gene: TRBJ2-5; d_gene: TRBD1; abundance: NA; CDR3nt: TGTGCCTGCAGCCAAGATCGGGGGACAGGGGTTTACCAAGAGACCCAGTACTTC; CDR3aa: CACSQDRGTGVYQETQYF
v_gene: TRBV4-3; j_gene: TRBJ1-1; d_gene: NA; abundance: few; CDR3nt: TGCGCCAGCAGCCAACACCGGGACGGGGGCACTGAAGCTTTCTTT; CDR3aa: CASSQHRDGGTEAFF
v_gene: TRBV3-1; j_gene: TRBJ2-2; d_gene: TRBD1; abundance: few; CDR3nt: TGTGCCAGCAGCCAAGATTTCCCCGGACAGGGCACCGGGGAGCTGTTTTTT; CDR3aa: CASSQDFPGQGTGELFF
v_gene: TRBV7-7; j_gene: TRBJ2-1; d_gene: NA; abundance: few; CDR3nt: TGTGCTAGCAGCTCGGACAGTGGTGAGCAGTTCTTC; CDR3aa: CASSSDSGEQFF
v_gene: TRBV19; j_gene: TRBJ2-1; d_gene: TRBD2; abundance: NA; CDR3nt: TGTGCCAGCAGTCCCAGCGGGAGGACCTATGAGCAGTTCTTC; CDR3aa: CASSPSGRTYEQFF
v_gene: TRBV20-1; j_gene: TRBJ2-3; d_gene: TRBD2; abundance: few; CDR3nt: TGCAGTGCTAGGGCTAGCGGGACCACAGATACGCAGTATTTT; CDR3aa: CSARASGTTDTQYF
v_gene: TRBV20-1; j_gene: TRBJ1-5; d_gene: NA; abundance: few; CDR3nt: TGCAGTGCTAGGTGGGGCGGTAGCAATCAGCCCCAGCATTTT; CDR3aa: CSARWGGSNQPQHF
v_gene: TRBV10-3; j_gene: TRBJ1-1; d_gene: NA; abundance: many; CDR3nt: TGTGCCATCAGACAAGGGGTGGGTGAAGCTTTCTTT; CDR3aa: CAIRQGVGEAFF
v_gene: TRBV6-5; j_gene: TRBJ2-2; d_gene: NA; abundance: NA; CDR3nt: TGTGCCAGCCGACAGGCGGACACCGGGGAGCTGTTTTTT; CDR3aa: CASRQADTGELFF
v_gene: TRBV5-1; j_gene: TRBJ1-1; d_gene: TRBD1; abundance: few; CDR3nt: TGCGCCAGCAGCTTTAGACAGGGGGCTAACACTGAAGCTTTCTTT; CDR3aa: CASSFRQGANTEAFF
v_gene: TRBV20-1; j_gene: TRBJ1-2; d_gene: TRBD1; abundance: NA; CDR3nt: TGCAGTGCCTCCGGGACAGGGGACTATGGCTACACCTTC; CDR3aa: CSASGTGDYGYTF
v_gene: TRBV5-1; j_gene: TRBJ2-7; d_gene: NA; abundance: few; CDR3nt: TGCGCCAGCAGCCCCGTAGGGGGTCCATCCCACGAGCAGTACTTC; CDR3aa: CASSPVGGPSHEQYF
v_gene: TRBV25-1; j_gene: TRBJ1-1; d_gene: NA; abundance: many; CDR3nt: TGTGCCAGCAGTGAAAGGGAAGGGGCAGGGGCGGCTTTCTTT; CDR3aa: CASSEREGAGAAFF
v_gene: TRBV2; j_gene: TRBJ2-2; d_gene: TRBD1; abundance: NA; CDR3nt: TGTGCCAGCAGTGAAGCCATCTTCCCGGGACAGGGGGCGAGTCTCGCCGGGGAGCTGTTTTTT; CDR3aa: CASSEAIFPGQGASLAGELFF
v_gene: TRBV20-1; j_gene: TRBJ2-7; d_gene: TRBD2; abundance: few; CDR3nt: TGCAGTGCTAGACCTGGAGCGGGAGGTTACGAGCAGTACTTC; CDR3aa: CSARPGAGGYEQYF
v_gene: TRBV28; j_gene: TRBJ2-3; d_gene: TRBD2; abundance: many; CDR3nt: TGTGCCAGCAGTCGGGACATAGCGGGAGGGAGCACAGATACGCAGTATTTT; CDR3aa: CASSRDIAGGSTDTQYF